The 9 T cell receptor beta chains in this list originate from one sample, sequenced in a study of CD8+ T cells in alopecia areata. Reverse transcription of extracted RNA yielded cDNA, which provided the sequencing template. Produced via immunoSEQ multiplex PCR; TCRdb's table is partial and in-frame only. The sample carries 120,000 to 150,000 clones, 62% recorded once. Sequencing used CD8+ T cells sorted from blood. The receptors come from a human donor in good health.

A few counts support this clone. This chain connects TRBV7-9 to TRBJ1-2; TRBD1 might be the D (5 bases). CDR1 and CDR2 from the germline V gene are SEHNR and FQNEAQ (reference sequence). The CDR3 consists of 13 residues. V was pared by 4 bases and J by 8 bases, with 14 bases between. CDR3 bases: TGTGCCAGCAGCTCGACAGTGAGGTTGGGCTACACCTTC. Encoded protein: CASSSTVRLGYTF.

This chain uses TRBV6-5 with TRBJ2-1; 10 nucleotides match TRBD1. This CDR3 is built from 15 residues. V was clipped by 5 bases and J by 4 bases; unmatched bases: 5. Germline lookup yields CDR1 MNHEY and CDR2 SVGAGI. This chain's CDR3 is CASSRRDRGYNEQFF. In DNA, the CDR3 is TGTGCCAGCAGTCGACGGGACAGGGGTTACAATGAGCAGTTCTTC.

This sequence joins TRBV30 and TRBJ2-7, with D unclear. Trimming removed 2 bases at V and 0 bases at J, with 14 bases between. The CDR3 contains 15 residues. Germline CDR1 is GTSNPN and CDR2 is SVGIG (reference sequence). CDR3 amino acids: CAWSPIPPGSYEQYF. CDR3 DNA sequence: TGTGCCTGGAGTCCAATCCCGCCAGGCTCCTACGAGCAGTACTTC.

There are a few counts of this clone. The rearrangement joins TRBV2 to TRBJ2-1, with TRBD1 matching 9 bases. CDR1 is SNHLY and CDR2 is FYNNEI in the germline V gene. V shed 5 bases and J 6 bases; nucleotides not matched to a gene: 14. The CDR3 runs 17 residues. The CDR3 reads CASSSRQGVFQFNEQFF. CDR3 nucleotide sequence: TGTGCCAGCAGTTCCCGACAGGGGGTTTTTCAATTCAATGAGCAGTTCTTC. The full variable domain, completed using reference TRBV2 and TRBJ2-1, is EPEVTQTPSHQVTQMGQEVILRCVPISNHLYFYWYRQILGQKVEFLVSFYNNEISEKSEIFDDQFSVERPDGSNFTLKIRSTKLEDSAMYFCASSSRQGVFQFNEQFFGPGTRLTVL.

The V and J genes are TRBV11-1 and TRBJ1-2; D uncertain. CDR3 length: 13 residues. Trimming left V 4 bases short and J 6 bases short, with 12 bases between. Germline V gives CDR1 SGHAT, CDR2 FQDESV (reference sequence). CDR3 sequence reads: CASSSRGFDGYTF. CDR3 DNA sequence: TGTGCCAGCAGCTCCCGGGGTTTCGATGGCTACACCTTC.

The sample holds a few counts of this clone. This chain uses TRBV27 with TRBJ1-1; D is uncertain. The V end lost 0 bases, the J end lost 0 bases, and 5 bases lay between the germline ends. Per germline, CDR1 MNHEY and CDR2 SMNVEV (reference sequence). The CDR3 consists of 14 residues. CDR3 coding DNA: TGTGCCAGCAGTTTATCCGGGTTGAACACTGAAGCTTTCTTT. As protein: CASSLSGLNTEAFF.

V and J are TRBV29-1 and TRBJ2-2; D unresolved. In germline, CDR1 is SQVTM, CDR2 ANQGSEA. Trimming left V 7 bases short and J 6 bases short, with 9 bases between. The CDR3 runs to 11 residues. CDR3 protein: CSGLKSGELFF. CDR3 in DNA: TGCAGCGGTCTAAAGTCCGGGGAGCTGTTTTTT.

The CDR3 protein is CASSLGANQQQYF. CDR3 DNA: TGTGCCAGCAGTTTAGGGGCCAACCAACAGCAGTACTTC. The rearrangement links TRBV27 to TRBJ2-7, with a tentative D call TRBD1 (5 bases). The CDR3 totals 13 residues. V gave up 2 bases and J gave up 8 bases, with 13 bases separating them. Per germline, CDR1 MNHEY and CDR2 SMNVEV (reference sequence).

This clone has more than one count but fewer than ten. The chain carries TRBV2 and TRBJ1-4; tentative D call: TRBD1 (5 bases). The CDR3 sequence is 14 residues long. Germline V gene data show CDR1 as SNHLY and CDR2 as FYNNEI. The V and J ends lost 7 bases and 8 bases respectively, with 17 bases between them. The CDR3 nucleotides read TGTGCCAGCACCTCCGGACTAAGGGGAGAAAAACTGTTTTTT. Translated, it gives CASTSGLRGEKLFF.